This entry is about one T cell receptor (beta chain). This entry belongs to a study of blood T cells in healthy people across ages. The use of a sample-barcoded 5' primer and a J-beta primer mix characterized a second PCR of about 7 to 12 cycles. Template switching added a 12-random-nucleotide identifier to every cDNA molecule. TCRdb re-called the 5' RACE reads with MiXCR, one entry per CDR3 protein. In the table there are more than 650,000 distinct CDR3 sequences, 50% to 65% of which are singletons. The germline V gene has CDR1 KGHSH and CDR2 LQKENI. The V gene lost 10 bases and the J gene lost 2 bases, with 15 bases spanning the gap. This CDR3 is built from 14 residues.

The gene calls are TRBV18 and TRBJ2-4, with D perhaps TRBD2 (6 bases). The sample was blood. This TCR was sampled from a man aged 80 or over in good health. CDR3 amino acids: CATSTGGTKNIQYF. The CDR3 nucleotides are TGTGCCACCTCGACCGGGGGTACCAAAAACATTCAGTACTTC.